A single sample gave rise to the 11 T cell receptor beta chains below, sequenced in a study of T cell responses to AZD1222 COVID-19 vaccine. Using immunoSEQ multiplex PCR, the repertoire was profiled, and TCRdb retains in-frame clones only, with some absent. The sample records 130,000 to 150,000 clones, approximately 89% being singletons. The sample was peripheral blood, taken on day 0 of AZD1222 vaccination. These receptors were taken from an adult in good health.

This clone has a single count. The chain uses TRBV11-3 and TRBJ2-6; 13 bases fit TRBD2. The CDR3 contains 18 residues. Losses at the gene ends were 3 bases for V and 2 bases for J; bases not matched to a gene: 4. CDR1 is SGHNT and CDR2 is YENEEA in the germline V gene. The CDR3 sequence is CASSFGGLAGAGANVLTF. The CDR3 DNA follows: TGTGCCAGCAGCTTCGGTGGACTAGCGGGAGCTGGGGCCAACGTCCTGACTTTC.

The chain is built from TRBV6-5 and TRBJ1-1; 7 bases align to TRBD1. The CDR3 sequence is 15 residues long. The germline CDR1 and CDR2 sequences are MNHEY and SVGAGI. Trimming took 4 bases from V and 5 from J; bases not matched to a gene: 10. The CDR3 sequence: CASSSAGTDGTEAFF. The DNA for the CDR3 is TGTGCCAGCAGTTCGGCTGGGACAGATGGAACTGAAGCTTTCTTT.

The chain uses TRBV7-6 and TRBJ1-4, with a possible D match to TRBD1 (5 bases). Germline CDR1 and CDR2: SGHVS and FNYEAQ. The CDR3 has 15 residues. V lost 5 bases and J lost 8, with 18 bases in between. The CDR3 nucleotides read TGTGCCAGCAGCGCAGACAAGGGGATCTGGGAAAAACTGTTTTTT. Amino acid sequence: CASSADKGIWEKLFF.

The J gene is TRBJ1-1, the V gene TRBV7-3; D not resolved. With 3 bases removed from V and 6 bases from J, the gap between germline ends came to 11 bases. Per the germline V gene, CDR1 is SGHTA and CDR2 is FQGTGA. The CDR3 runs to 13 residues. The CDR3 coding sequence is TGTGCCAGCAGCTTTGGCGTGGGCGCTGAAGCTTTCTTT. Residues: CASSFGVGAEAFF. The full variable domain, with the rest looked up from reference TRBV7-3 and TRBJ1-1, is GAGVSQTPSNKVTEKGKYVELRCDPISGHTALYWYRQSLGQGPEFLIYFQGTGAADDSGLPNDRFFAVRPEGSVSTLKIQRTERGDSAVYLCASSFGVGAEAFFGQGTRLTVV.

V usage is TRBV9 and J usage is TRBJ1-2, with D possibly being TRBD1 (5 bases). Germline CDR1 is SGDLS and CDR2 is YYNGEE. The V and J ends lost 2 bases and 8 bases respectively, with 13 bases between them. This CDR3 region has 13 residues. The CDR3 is CASSVDGTGGYTF. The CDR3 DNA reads TGTGCCAGCAGCGTGGACGGGACGGGGGGCTACACCTTC.

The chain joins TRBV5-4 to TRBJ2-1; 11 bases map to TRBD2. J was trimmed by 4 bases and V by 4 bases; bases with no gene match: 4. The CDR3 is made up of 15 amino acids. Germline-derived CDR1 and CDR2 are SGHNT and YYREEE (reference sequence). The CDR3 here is CASSPGLAAYNEQFF. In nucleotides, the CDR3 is TGTGCCAGCAGCCCGGGACTAGCGGCGTACAATGAGCAGTTCTTC. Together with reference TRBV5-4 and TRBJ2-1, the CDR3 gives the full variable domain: ETGVTQSPTHLIKTRGQQVTLRCSSQSGHNTVSWYQQALGQGPQFIFQYYREEENGRGNFPPRFSGLQFPNYSSELNVNALELDDSALYLCASSPGLAAYNEQFFGPGTRLTVL.

CDR3 in DNA: TGTGCCCACACGAAGGACAGTGCCTATGGCTACACCTTC. Its protein is CAHTKDSAYGYTF. The chain couples TRBV6-5 to TRBJ1-2; a possible D gene is TRBD1 (6 bases). This CDR3 has 13 residues. Trimming removed 11 bases from V and 4 bases from J, with 17 bases in between. In germline, CDR1 is MNHEY, CDR2 SVGAGI.

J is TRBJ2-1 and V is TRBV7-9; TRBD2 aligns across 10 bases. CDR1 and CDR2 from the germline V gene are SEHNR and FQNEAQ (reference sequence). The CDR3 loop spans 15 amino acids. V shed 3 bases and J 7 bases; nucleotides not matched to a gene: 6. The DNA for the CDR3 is TGTGCCAGCAGCTTTTGGCTAGCGGGAGAAAATGAGCAGTTCTTC. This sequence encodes CASSFWLAGENEQFF.

The CDR3 sequence is CASSWGAGVGEKLFF. The CDR3 nucleotides read TGTGCCAGCAGTTGGGGGGCAGGGGTTGGTGAAAAACTGTTTTTT. The chain employs TRBV27 and TRBJ1-4; weak D call: TRBD1 (6 bases). The CDR3 runs 15 residues. V was clipped by 4 bases and J by 7 bases, with 16 bases between them. Germline lookup yields CDR1 MNHEY and CDR2 SMNVEV (reference sequence).

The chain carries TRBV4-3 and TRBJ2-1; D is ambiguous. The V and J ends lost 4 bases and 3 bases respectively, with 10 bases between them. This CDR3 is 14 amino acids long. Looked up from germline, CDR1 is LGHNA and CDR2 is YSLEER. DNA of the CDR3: TGCGCCAGCAGCCCACAACCAAGCTACAATGAGCAGTTCTTC. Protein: CASSPQPSYNEQFF.

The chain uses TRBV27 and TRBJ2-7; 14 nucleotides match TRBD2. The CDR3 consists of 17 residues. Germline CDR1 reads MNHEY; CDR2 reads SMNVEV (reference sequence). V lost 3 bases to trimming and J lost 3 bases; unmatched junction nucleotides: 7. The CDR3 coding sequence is TGTGCCAGCAGTTTTGCCGTGACTAGCGGGAGGGGCTACGAGCAGTACTTC. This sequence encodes CASSFAVTSGRGYEQYF.